The 7 T cell receptor beta chains below come from one sample, sequenced in a study of cytomegalovirus exposure and HLA in healthy donors. The PCR contained 60 Vbeta and 13 Jbeta primers. Some clones are missing from TCRdb's copy, which holds only in-frame ones; the method was immunoSEQ multiplex PCR. Among under 170,000 clones listed, 55% to 75% were seen once. Sequences were obtained from PBMCs. These receptors came from an older woman in good health and CMV-seropositive.

A few counts support this clone. The V gene is TRBV5-4, the J gene TRBJ2-7, with unresolved D. Per germline, CDR1 SGHNT and CDR2 YYREEE (reference sequence). The CDR3 contains 15 residues. The germline V and J ends were trimmed by 0 bases and 2 bases, with 12 bases remaining between them. The DNA for the CDR3 is TGTGCCAGCAGCTTGGATCTGGGCCAAGCCTACGAGCAGTACTTC. Its translation is CASSLDLGQAYEQYF.

The chain couples TRBV21-1 to TRBJ1-2; the table's D gene call, TRBD1, was not cross checked with the DNA. TRBV21-1 is reported as a pseudogene. This CDR3 contains 17 residues. The CDR3 protein is CASSSPGTGVRSYGYTF. CDR3 in DNA: TGTGCCAGCAGCTCCCCCGGGACAGGGGTAAGGAGCTATGGCTACACCTTC.

This clone showed up just a few times. V and J are TRBV4-3 and TRBJ1-2; 8 positions match TRBD1. V trimming: 0 bases; J trimming: 4 bases; junction bases outside the gene matches: 10. This CDR3 has 17 amino acids. Germline assignment: CDR1 LGHNA and CDR2 YSLEER. The CDR3, as DNA: TGCGCCAGCAGCCAAGATCGGGGAGGGCAGGGGGCCTATGGCTACACCTTC. This encodes CASSQDRGGQGAYGYTF.

The V gene is TRBV5-8, the J gene TRBJ2-2, with D possibly TRBD1 on 5 matching bases. Germline V CDR1 and CDR2: SGHTS, YDEGEE. V shed 0 bases and J shed 0 bases, with 15 bases lying between them. The CDR3 consists of 18 residues. The CDR3 region is CASSLADGHSANTGELFF. The CDR3 DNA reads TGTGCCAGCAGCTTGGCGGACGGACACTCAGCGAACACCGGGGAGCTGTTTTTT.

CDR3 amino acids: CASSLAHLSNQPQHF. The CDR3 bases are TGTGCCAGCAGCTTAGCACATTTAAGCAATCAGCCCCAGCATTTT. This chain uses TRBV7-2 with TRBJ1-5; unclear D gene. This CDR3 comprises 15 residues. Germline CDR1 SGHTA, CDR2 FQGNSA. V was pared by 0 bases and J by 1 base, with 7 bases between.

The chain joins TRBV10-3 to TRBJ1-2, with 8 bases aligning to TRBD1. This CDR3 is built from 18 residues. Germline trimming cut 3 bases from V and 2 bases from J; bases unmatched to any gene: 14. CDR1 is ENHRY and CDR2 is SYGVKD in the germline V gene. Here the CDR3 reads CAISDSLSADRANYGYTF. CDR3 in DNA: TGTGCCATCAGTGATTCTCTCTCCGCGGACAGGGCCAACTATGGCTACACCTTC.

This clone was recorded a few times. The V gene is TRBV28, the J gene TRBJ2-6; 7 bases are a match to TRBD1. Germline values: CDR1 MDHEN, CDR2 SYDVKM. The CDR3 sequence is 17 residues long. With V trimmed by 6 bases and J by 0 bases, 8 bases remained unmatched. The CDR3 loop is CASRGRDRGSGANVLTF. In DNA form, the CDR3 reads TGTGCCAGCAGGGGTCGGGACAGAGGCTCTGGGGCCAACGTCCTGACTTTC.